One and the same sample provided the 3 T cell receptor beta chains below, sequenced in a study of T cells in Graves' hyperthyroidism and ophthalmopathy. Amplified TCR beta CDR3 regions came from RNA transcripts. HTBI primers were the set used in a first-round RT-PCR of the TCR CDR3. TCRdb analysed the multiplex PCR reads with MiXCR anew, one entry per CDR3 protein. The repertoire consists of hundreds of thousands of distinct CDR3 sequences, with about two fifths occurring once and the leading ten covering more than 7%. Sequencing used blood. These receptors were collected from a man aged 18-30 years with Graves' hyperthyroidism.

The sample holds many counts of this clonotype. The J gene is TRBJ2-5, the V gene TRBV6-5; no definite D call. Trimming stripped 4 bases from V and 4 bases from J, with 13 bases between. CDR1 is MNHEY and CDR2 is SVGAGI in the germline V gene. This CDR3 is built from 14 residues. CDR3: CASSWQTGRETQYF. CDR3 DNA sequence: TGTGCCAGCAGTTGGCAGACCGGACGAGAGACCCAGTACTTC.

The CDR3, as DNA: TGTGCCAGCAGGCTAGCGGGGCCGAATTCACCCCTCCACTTT. Translation gives CASRLAGPNSPLHF. The V call is TRBV2, the J call TRBJ1-6, with TRBD1 as a possible D gene (5 bases). The V end lost 6 bases, the J end lost 7 bases, and 13 bases lay between the germline ends. The CDR3 contains 14 residues. Per germline, CDR1 SNHLY and CDR2 FYNNEI.

J is TRBJ2-2 and V is TRBV25-1; TRBD1 is a possible D gene (5 bases). CDR1 is MGHDK and CDR2 is SYGVNS in the germline V gene. This CDR3 spans 16 amino acids. V shed 6 bases and J shed 2 bases, with 16 bases lying between them. CDR3 loop: CASSQGVFRNTGELFF. The DNA for the CDR3 is TGTGCCAGCAGCCAAGGGGTATTCAGAAACACCGGGGAGCTGTTTTTT.